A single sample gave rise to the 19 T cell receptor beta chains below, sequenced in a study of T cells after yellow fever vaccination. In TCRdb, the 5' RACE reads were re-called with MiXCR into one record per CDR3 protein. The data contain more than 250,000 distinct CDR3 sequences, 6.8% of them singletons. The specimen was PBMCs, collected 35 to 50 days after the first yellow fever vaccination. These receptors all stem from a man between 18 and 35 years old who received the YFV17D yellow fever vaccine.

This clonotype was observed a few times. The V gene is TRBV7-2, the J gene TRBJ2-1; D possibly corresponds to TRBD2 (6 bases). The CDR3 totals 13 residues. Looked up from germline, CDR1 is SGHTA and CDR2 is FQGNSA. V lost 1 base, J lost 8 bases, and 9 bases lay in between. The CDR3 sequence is CASSLVLAYEQFF. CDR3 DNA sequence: TGTGCCAGCAGCTTAGTACTAGCCTATGAGCAGTTCTTC.

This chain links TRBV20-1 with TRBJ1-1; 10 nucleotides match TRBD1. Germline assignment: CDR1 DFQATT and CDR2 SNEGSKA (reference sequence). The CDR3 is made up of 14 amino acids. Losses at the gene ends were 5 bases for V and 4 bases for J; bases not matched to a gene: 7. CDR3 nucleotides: TGCAGTGCTCGCCGGGACAGGGGATCCACTGAAGCTTTCTTT. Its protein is CSARRDRGSTEAFF.

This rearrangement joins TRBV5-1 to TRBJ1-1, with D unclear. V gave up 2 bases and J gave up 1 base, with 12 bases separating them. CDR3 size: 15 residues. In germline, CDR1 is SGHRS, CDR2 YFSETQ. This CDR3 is CASSFRGAPNTEAFF. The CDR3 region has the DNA TGCGCCAGCAGCTTTCGGGGAGCACCGAACACTGAAGCTTTCTTT. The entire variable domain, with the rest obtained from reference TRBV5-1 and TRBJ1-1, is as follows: KAGVTQTPRYLIKTRGQQVTLSCSPISGHRSVSWYQQTPGQGLQFLFEYFSETQRNKGNFPGRFSGRQFSNSRSEMNVSTLELGDSALYLCASSFRGAPNTEAFFGQGTRLTVV.

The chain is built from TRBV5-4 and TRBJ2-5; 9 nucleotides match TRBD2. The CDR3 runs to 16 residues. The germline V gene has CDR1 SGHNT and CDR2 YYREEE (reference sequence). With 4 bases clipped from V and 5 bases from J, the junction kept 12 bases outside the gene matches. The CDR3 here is CASSRSGGKGWETQYF. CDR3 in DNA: TGTGCCAGCAGCCGTAGCGGGGGAAAAGGTTGGGAGACCCAGTACTTC.

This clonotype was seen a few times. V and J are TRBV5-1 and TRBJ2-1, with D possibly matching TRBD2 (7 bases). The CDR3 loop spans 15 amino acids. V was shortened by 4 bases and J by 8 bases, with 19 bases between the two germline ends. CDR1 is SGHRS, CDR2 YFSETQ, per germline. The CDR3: CASSLIGGGLDEQFF. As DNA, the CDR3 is TGCGCCAGCAGCCTGATAGGGGGGGGCCTCGATGAGCAGTTCTTC.

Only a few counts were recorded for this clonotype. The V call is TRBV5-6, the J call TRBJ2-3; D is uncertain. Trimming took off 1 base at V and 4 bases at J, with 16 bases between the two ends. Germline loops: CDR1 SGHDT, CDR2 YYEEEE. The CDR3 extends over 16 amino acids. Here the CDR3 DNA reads TGTGCCAGCAGCTTGTTACCCGTCGAAGACTCAGATACGCAGTATTTT. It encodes CASSLLPVEDSDTQYF.

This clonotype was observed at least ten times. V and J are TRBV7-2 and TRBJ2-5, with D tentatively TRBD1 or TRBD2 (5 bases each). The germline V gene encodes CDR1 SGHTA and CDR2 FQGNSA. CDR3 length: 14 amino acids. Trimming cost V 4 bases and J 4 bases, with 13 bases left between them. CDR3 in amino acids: CASSSNPGAETQYF. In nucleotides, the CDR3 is TGTGCCAGCAGCTCAAACCCCGGGGCAGAGACCCAGTACTTC.

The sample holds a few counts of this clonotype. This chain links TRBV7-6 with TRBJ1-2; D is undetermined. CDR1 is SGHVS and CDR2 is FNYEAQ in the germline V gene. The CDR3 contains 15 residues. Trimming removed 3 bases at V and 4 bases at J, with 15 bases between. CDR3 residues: CASSFASTPGYGYTF. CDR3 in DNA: TGTGCCAGCAGCTTTGCGTCGACTCCAGGCTATGGCTACACCTTC. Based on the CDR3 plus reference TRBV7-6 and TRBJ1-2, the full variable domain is GAGVSQSPRYKVTKRGQDVALRCDPISGHVSLYWYRQALGQGPEFLTYFNYEAQQDKSGLPNDRFSAERPEGSISTLTIQRTEQRDSAMYRCASSFASTPGYGYTFGSGTRLTVV.

The CDR3 DNA reads TGTGCCATCAGAAGCGGGGGGCCCGGCGATACGCAGTATTTT. Its protein is CAIRSGGPGDTQYF. The rearrangement uses TRBV10-3 and TRBJ2-3; 9 bases are a match to TRBD2. Trimming at V came to 6 bases and at J to 6 bases, leaving 7 bases not matched to a gene. CDR1 ENHRY and CDR2 SYGVKD come from the germline V gene. The CDR3 is 14 amino acids.

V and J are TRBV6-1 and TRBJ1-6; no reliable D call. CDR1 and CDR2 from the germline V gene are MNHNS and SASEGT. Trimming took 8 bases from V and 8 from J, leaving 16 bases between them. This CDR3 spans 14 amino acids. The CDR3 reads CASCPRPTYSPLHF. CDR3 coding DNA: TGTGCCAGCTGCCCCCGACCTACATATTCACCCCTCCACTTT.

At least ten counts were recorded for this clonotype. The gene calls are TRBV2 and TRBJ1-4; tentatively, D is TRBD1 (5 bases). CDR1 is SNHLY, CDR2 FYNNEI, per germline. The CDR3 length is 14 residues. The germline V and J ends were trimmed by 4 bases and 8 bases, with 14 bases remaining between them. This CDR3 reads CASSVQGGQEKLFF. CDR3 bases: TGTGCCAGCAGTGTTCAGGGAGGACAAGAAAAACTGTTTTTT.

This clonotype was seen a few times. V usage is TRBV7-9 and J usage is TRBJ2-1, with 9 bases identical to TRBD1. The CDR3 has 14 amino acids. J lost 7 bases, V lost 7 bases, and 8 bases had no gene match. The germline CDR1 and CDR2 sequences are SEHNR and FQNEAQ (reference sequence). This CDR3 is CASKKGTGLNEQFF. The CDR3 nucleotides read TGTGCCAGCAAGAAAGGGACAGGGCTAAATGAGCAGTTCTTC.

The CDR3 coding sequence is TGTGCCAGCAGCGCCTCCGCGGGGGGGCGAGGCGAGCAGTTCTTC. Amino acid sequence: CASSASAGGRGEQFF. This chain joins TRBV7-2 and TRBJ2-1, with 9 bases identical to TRBD2. The CDR3 loop spans 15 amino acids. Germline values: CDR1 SGHTA, CDR2 FQGNSA. The V gene end was trimmed by 5 bases and the J gene end by 10 bases; junction bases not matched to a gene: 12.

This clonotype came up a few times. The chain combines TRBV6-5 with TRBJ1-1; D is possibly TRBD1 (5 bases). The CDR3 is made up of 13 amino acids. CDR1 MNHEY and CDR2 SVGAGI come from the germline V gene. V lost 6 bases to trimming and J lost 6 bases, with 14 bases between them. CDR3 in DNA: TGTGCCAGCAGATTATTGCTGGGGGCTGAAGCTTTCTTT. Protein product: CASRLLLGAEAFF.

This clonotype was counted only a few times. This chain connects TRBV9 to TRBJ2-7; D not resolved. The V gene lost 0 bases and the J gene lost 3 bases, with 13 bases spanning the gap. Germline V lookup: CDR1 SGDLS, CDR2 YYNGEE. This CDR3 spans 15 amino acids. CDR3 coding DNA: TGTGCCAGCAGCGTAGGTTCCGGGCAGGACTACGAGCAGTACTTC. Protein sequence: CASSVGSGQDYEQYF.

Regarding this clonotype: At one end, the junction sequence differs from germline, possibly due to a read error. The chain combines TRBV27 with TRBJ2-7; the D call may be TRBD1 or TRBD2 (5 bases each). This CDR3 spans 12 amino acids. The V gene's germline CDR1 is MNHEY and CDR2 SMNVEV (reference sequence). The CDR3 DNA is TGTGCCAGCAGTCCATCCGGGGACGAGCAGTCCTTC. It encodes CASSPSGDEQSF.

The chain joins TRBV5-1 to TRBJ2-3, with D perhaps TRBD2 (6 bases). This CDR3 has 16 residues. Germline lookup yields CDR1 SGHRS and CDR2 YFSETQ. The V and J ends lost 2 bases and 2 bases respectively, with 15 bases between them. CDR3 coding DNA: TGCGCCAGCAGCTTCTCGGGGGACCTGTACACAGATACGCAGTATTTT. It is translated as CASSFSGDLYTDTQYF.

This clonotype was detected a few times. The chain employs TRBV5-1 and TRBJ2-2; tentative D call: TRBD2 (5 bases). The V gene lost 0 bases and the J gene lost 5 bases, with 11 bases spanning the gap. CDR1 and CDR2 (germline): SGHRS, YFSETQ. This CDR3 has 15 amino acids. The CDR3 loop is CASSLGRSGTGELFF. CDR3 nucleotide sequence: TGCGCCAGCAGCTTGGGCCGCTCGGGAACCGGGGAGCTGTTTTTT. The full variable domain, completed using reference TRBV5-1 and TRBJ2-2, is KAGVTQTPRYLIKTRGQQVTLSCSPISGHRSVSWYQQTPGQGLQFLFEYFSETQRNKGNFPGRFSGRQFSNSRSEMNVSTLELGDSALYLCASSLGRSGTGELFFGEGSRLTVL.

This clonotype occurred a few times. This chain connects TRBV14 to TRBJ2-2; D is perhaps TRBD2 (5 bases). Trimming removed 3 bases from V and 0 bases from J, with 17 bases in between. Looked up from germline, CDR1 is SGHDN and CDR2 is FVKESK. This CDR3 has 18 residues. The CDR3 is CASSHPSAGGSNTGELFF. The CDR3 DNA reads TGTGCCAGCAGCCACCCTTCGGCGGGCGGATCGAACACCGGGGAGCTGTTTTTT.